One and the same sample provided the 32 T cell receptor beta chains below, sequenced in a study of blood T cell repertoires in COVID-19 (dated by TCRdb to 2019 to 2021). Library method: the immunoSEQ multiplex PCR assay. In its TCRdb copy, this immuneACCESS table keeps in-frame sequences only and misses some clones. Where compared with another copy, unresolved V genes explain less than half of these, and the others have no known cause. The sample records about 100,000 clones, about 83% of which are singletons. The ten largest clones capture 10% to 15% of the sample. Sample: peripheral blood. These TCRs come from a human donor in a cohort sampled during active COVID-19.

This clone was picked up one time. The chain uses TRBV10-3 and TRBJ2-7; 14 bases are a match to TRBD2. Germline V gene data show CDR1 as ENHRY and CDR2 as SYGVKD. V was clipped by 6 bases and J by 0 bases; unmatched bases: 1. The CDR3 sequence is 15 residues long. CDR3 coding DNA: TGTGCCATCAGCGGGACTAGCGGGAGCTCCTACGAGCAGTACTTC. It translates to CAISGTSGSSYEQYF.

The chain carries TRBV6-5 and TRBJ2-7; 8 nucleotides line up with TRBD2. Germline V gene sequence: CDR1 MNHEY, CDR2 SVGAGI. There are 14 residues in the CDR3. Trimming cost V 6 bases and J 6 bases; bases outside gene matches: 10. The CDR3 spells CASSSGTRRGEQYF. The CDR3, as DNA: TGTGCCAGCAGCTCCGGGACTAGACGCGGCGAGCAGTACTTC.

The V and J genes are TRBV15 and TRBJ2-6; D unclear. This CDR3 comprises 15 residues. CDR1 LNHNV and CDR2 YYDKDF come from the germline V gene (reference sequence). V was trimmed by 4 bases and J by 0 bases, leaving 7 bases between them. CDR3 nucleotides: TGTGCCACCAGCACATTTAGCTCTGGGGCCAACGTCCTGACTTTC. Residues: CATSTFSSGANVLTF. The full variable domain, completed using reference TRBV15 and TRBJ2-6, is DAMVIQNPRYQVTQFGKPVTLSCSQTLNHNVMYWYQQKSSQAPKLLFHYYDKDFNNEADTPDNFQSRRPNTSFCFLDIRSPGLGDTAMYLCATSTFSSGANVLTFGAGSRLTVL.

The gene calls are TRBV5-6 and TRBJ2-3; D uncertain. The germline gives CDR1 SGHDT, CDR2 YYEEEE. Trimming left V 4 bases short and J 2 bases short, with 11 bases between. This CDR3 comprises 14 residues. CDR3 protein: CASSTGLATDTQYF. CDR3 coding DNA: TGTGCCAGCAGCACCGGGTTGGCCACAGATACGCAGTATTTT.

This clone was seen a single time. The chain couples TRBV7-6 to TRBJ2-6, with unresolved D. The ends were cut back, 3 bases at V and 0 bases at J, with 9 bases in the middle. The CDR3 loop spans 16 amino acids. The germline CDR1 and CDR2 sequences are SGHVS and FNYEAQ. CDR3 nucleotides: TGTGCCAGCAGCTTCGCTCACAGCTCTGGGGCCAACGTCCTGACTTTC. It yields the protein CASSFAHSSGANVLTF.

This clone was detected a few times. The rearrangement uses TRBV7-9 and TRBJ2-1; D is perhaps TRBD1 (6 bases). The germline V gene has CDR1 SEHNR and CDR2 FQNEAQ (reference sequence). V gave up 5 bases and J gave up 6 bases, with 26 bases separating them. This CDR3 region has 18 residues. CDR3 coding DNA: TGTGCCAGCAGCAATATAATTAAACAGGGAATTATAGGCAATGAGCAGTTCTTC. It is translated as CASSNIIKQGIIGNEQFF. The full variable domain, in which reference TRBV7-9 and TRBJ2-1 provide the parts outside the CDR3, is DTGVSQNPRHKITKRGQNVTFRCDPISEHNRLYWYRQTLGQGPEFLTYFQNEAQLEKSRLLSDRFSAERPKGSFSTLEIQRTEQGDSAMYLCASSNIIKQGIIGNEQFFGPGTRLTVL.

This chain connects TRBV7-2 to TRBJ2-3; maybe TRBD2 (6 bases). The CDR3 runs 13 residues. V was trimmed by 1 base and J by 14 bases, leaving 16 bases between them. Germline V CDR1 and CDR2: SGHTA, FQGNSA. The CDR3 region is CASSLVIRDSWYF. DNA for the CDR3: TGTGCCAGCAGCTTAGTTATCCGGGACTCATGGTATTTT.

This chain connects TRBV3-1 (or the pseudogene TRBV3-2) to TRBJ2-7; weak D call: TRBD2 (6 bases). This CDR3 region has 16 residues. Per the germline V gene, CDR1 is LGHDT and CDR2 is YNNKEL (reference sequence). V was shortened by 4 bases and J by 2 bases, with 18 bases between the two germline ends. Here the CDR3 reads CASSLQPIPSAYEQYF. The CDR3 region has the DNA TGTGCCAGCAGCCTCCAGCCAATTCCTAGCGCCTACGAGCAGTACTTC.

This chain uses TRBV7-2 with TRBJ2-7, with D perhaps TRBD2 (5 bases). This CDR3 comprises 13 residues. Trimming cost V 2 bases and J 3 bases, with 8 bases left between them. Germline CDR1 is SGHTA and CDR2 is FQGNSA. CDR3 in DNA: TGTGCCAGCAGCTTAAACGGGAACTACGAGCAGTACTTC. Amino acid sequence: CASSLNGNYEQYF.

There are a few counts of this clone. V is TRBV19 and J is TRBJ2-1; 9 nucleotides match TRBD2. Germline trimming cut 3 bases from V and 1 base from J; bases unmatched to any gene: 13. The CDR3 consists of 19 residues. CDR1 and CDR2 (germline): LNHDA, SQIVND (reference sequence). The CDR3 is CASSIPLAGRGGSYNEQFF. The CDR3 region has the DNA TGTGCCAGTAGTATCCCCCTAGCGGGGCGCGGGGGGTCCTACAATGAGCAGTTCTTC.

The V call is TRBV30, the J call TRBJ2-2, with 13 bases fitting TRBD2. The CDR3 has 14 residues. Trimming removed 3 bases from V and 7 bases from J; junction bases left unmatched: 2. Germline V lookup: CDR1 GTSNPN, CDR2 SVGIG (reference sequence). The CDR3 spells CAWRGLAGVGELFF. CDR3 coding DNA: TGTGCCTGGAGAGGACTAGCGGGAGTCGGGGAGCTGTTTTTT.

The chain carries TRBV14 and TRBJ2-1; TRBD1 aligns across 7 bases. After removal of 5 bases from V and 15 bases from J, the junction contained 16 bases not matched to a gene. This CDR3 is built from 14 residues. The germline CDR1 and CDR2 sequences are SGHDN and FVKESK. The CDR3 sequence: CASSSAHSGTVLFF. The CDR3 DNA is TGTGCCAGCAGCTCCGCCCACTCCGGGACAGTTCTGTTCTTC.

This chain connects TRBV5-1 to TRBJ2-1; 13 positions agree with TRBD2. This CDR3 region has 17 residues. The germline V gene encodes CDR1 SGHRS and CDR2 YFSETQ. The ends lost 0 bases at V and 6 bases at J; junction bases unmatched: 6. The CDR3 loop is CASSLGGLAGEGNEQFF. In nucleotides, the CDR3 is TGCGCCAGCAGCTTGGGAGGACTAGCGGGGGAGGGCAATGAGCAGTTCTTC.

This chain links TRBV11-3 with TRBJ1-1; TRBD1 might be the D (5 bases). Germline CDR1 SGHNT, CDR2 YENEEA. The CDR3 contains 13 residues. V was cut by 1 base and J by 5 bases, with 8 bases left in between. The CDR3 loop reads CASSLVAGTEAFF. The CDR3 nucleotides read TGTGCCAGCAGCTTAGTGGCAGGGACTGAAGCTTTCTTT.

The rearrangement joins TRBV3-1 (or the pseudogene TRBV3-2) to TRBJ1-1, with 11 bases aligning to TRBD1. With 4 bases clipped from V and 11 bases from J, the junction kept 6 bases outside the gene matches. The CDR3 is 13 amino acids. Germline CDR1 LGHDT, CDR2 YNNKEL (reference sequence). CDR3 DNA: TGTGCCAGCAGCCTGGGACAGGGGGTCTGGGCTTTCTTT. It is translated as CASSLGQGVWAFF.

The rearrangement links TRBV9 to TRBJ1-2, with TRBD1 identical over 9 bases. There are 14 residues in the CDR3. After removal of 5 bases from V and 6 bases from J, the junction contained 8 bases not matched to a gene. The V gene's germline CDR1 is SGDLS and CDR2 YYNGEE. The CDR3 coding sequence is TGTGCCAGCAGTCTACAGGGGGCGGTTGATGGCTACACCTTC. This gives the protein CASSLQGAVDGYTF.

The rearrangement links TRBV4-1 to TRBJ2-2; the D gene is possibly TRBD2 (5 bases). Between the trimmed V and J ends, which lost 1 base and 5 bases, there was a span of 14 bases. The CDR3 sequence is 16 residues long. Germline CDR1 reads MGHRA; CDR2 reads YSYEKL. CDR3 in DNA: TGCGCCAGCAGCCAAGCTCCCAGGACGGGGACCGGGGAGCTGTTTTTT. It is translated as CASSQAPRTGTGELFF.

V usage is TRBV9 and J usage is TRBJ2-5; no clear D gene. The length of the CDR3 is 16 residues. CDR1 and CDR2 from the germline V gene are SGDLS and YYNGEE. Between the trimmed V and J ends, which lost 4 bases and 2 bases, there was a span of 18 bases. The CDR3 sequence: CASSPRVGREQETQYF. CDR3 DNA sequence: TGTGCCAGCAGCCCCCGTGTGGGCAGAGAGCAAGAGACCCAGTACTTC.

The rearrangement uses TRBV5-4 and TRBJ1-2; tentative D call: TRBD1 (5 bases). Germline loops: CDR1 SGHNT, CDR2 YYREEE (reference sequence). The CDR3 is 16 amino acids. V shed 3 bases and J shed 5 bases, with 20 bases lying between them. The CDR3 DNA reads TGTGCCAGCAGCTCCCCTTCTGAGCGGGGGTGGTATGGCTACACCTTC. Residues: CASSSPSERGWYGYTF.

Many counts were recorded for this clone. This rearrangement joins TRBV5-5 to TRBJ2-7, with D perhaps TRBD2 (5 bases). From germline, CDR1 is SGHKS and CDR2 YYEKEE (reference sequence). This CDR3 region has 13 residues. V was shortened by 2 bases and J by 0 bases, with 6 bases between the two germline ends. The CDR3 region has the DNA TGTGCCAGCAGCTTACTAGGCTCCTACGAGCAGTACTTC. It translates to CASSLLGSYEQYF.

This clone was counted between two and nine times. In nucleotides, the CDR3 is TGTGCCAGCAGTCCAGGGACTAGTGGCTACGAGCAGTACTTC. It codes for CASSPGTSGYEQYF. The gene calls are TRBV27 and TRBJ2-7, with 8 bases identical to TRBD2. Germline CDR1 reads MNHEY; CDR2 reads SMNVEV (reference sequence). The CDR3 is 14 amino acids. J lost 3 bases, V lost 5 bases, and 6 bases had no gene match.

V gene TRBV5-1 combines with J gene TRBJ2-1; TRBD2 agrees at 13 bases. Trimming took 4 bases from V and 0 from J; bases not matched to a gene: 4. The CDR3 totals 17 residues. Germline V gene data show CDR1 as SGHRS and CDR2 as YFSETQ. CDR3 in amino acids: CASSPGTSGDSYNEQFF. Here the CDR3 DNA reads TGCGCCAGCAGCCCAGGGACTAGCGGGGACTCCTACAATGAGCAGTTCTTC.

The CDR3 DNA follows: TGTGCCAGCAGCGTATTTCGTCAGCCCCAGCATTTT. This codes for CASSVFRQPQHF. The V and J genes are TRBV9 and TRBJ1-5; D is undetermined. This CDR3 contains 12 residues. CDR1 is SGDLS, CDR2 YYNGEE, per germline. Trimming removed 1 base from V and 6 bases from J, with 5 bases in between.

The V gene is TRBV6-2 or TRBV6-3, the J gene TRBJ1-2; D not resolved. Between the trimmed V and J ends, which lost 4 bases and 8 bases, there was a span of 8 bases. The CDR3 spans 11 residues. Germline V gene lookup returns CDR1 MNHEY and CDR2 SVGEGT. The chain's CDR3 is CASSLGRGYTF. The CDR3 DNA follows: TGTGCCAGCAGTTTGGGCCGGGGCTACACCTTC.

The chain recombines TRBV5-1 with TRBJ1-2, with D unclear. This CDR3 region has 12 residues. Trimming left V 5 bases short and J 2 bases short, with 7 bases between. In germline, CDR1 is SGHRS, CDR2 YFSETQ. CDR3: CASRTENYGYTF. CDR3 DNA sequence: TGCGCCAGCAGAACAGAAAACTATGGCTACACCTTC.

This rearrangement joins TRBV9 to TRBJ2-7, with TRBD2 matching over 13 bases. Per germline, CDR1 SGDLS and CDR2 YYNGEE. V trimming: 4 bases; J trimming: 6 bases; junction bases outside the gene matches: 10. The CDR3 is 16 amino acids. The chain's CDR3 is CASSFGLAGAGSEQYF. The CDR3 DNA reads as TGTGCCAGCAGCTTTGGACTAGCGGGAGCGGGGTCCGAGCAGTACTTC.

The rearrangement links TRBV2 to TRBJ2-5; 11 nucleotides agree with TRBD2. The CDR3 is made up of 14 amino acids. With 9 bases clipped from V and 6 bases from J, the junction kept 9 bases outside the gene matches. Germline V lookup: CDR1 SNHLY, CDR2 FYNNEI. The DNA for the CDR3 is TGTGCCAGAGGGAGACTAGCGGGGCGTCAGACCCAGTACTTC. Residues: CARGRLAGRQTQYF.

V gene TRBV18 combines with J gene TRBJ2-5; 7 bases match TRBD1. Unmatched junction bases numbered 5, after V lost 2 bases and J lost 5 bases. CDR1 and CDR2 from the germline V gene are KGHSH and LQKENI. The CDR3 contains 14 residues. CDR3 sequence (DNA): TGTGCCAGCTCACCATCGAAGGACAGGGAGACCCAGTACTTC. This gives the protein CASSPSKDRETQYF.

This chain links TRBV9 with TRBJ1-4; maybe TRBD1 (5 bases). Germline lookup yields CDR1 SGDLS and CDR2 YYNGEE. The CDR3 loop spans 14 amino acids. Trimming pared 5 bases from V and 5 bases from J, leaving 13 bases between. Written as DNA, the CDR3 is TGTGCCAGCAGTTTCGGGACTCAAAATGAAAAACTGTTTTTT. This encodes CASSFGTQNEKLFF.

V and J are TRBV3-1 (or the pseudogene TRBV3-2) and TRBJ1-1; a possible D gene is TRBD1 (5 bases). The CDR3 is 14 residues long. CDR1 and CDR2 (germline): LGHDT, YNNKEL (reference sequence). V was clipped by 4 bases and J by 1 base, with 10 bases between them. This CDR3 reads CASSLDSANTEAFF. The DNA of the CDR3 is TGTGCCAGCAGCCTCGACAGCGCGAACACTGAAGCTTTCTTT.

Here the CDR3 reads CASSFGGTEETQYF. The CDR3, as DNA: TGCGCCAGCAGCTTCGGGGGAACGGAGGAGACCCAGTACTTC. V is TRBV5-1 and J is TRBJ2-5, with D possibly matching TRBD2 (6 bases). Trimming removed 2 bases at V and 5 bases at J, with 13 bases between. The CDR3 length is 14 residues. CDR1 SGHRS and CDR2 YFSETQ come from the germline V gene.

The V gene is TRBV27, the J gene TRBJ2-7; the D gene is possibly TRBD1 (6 bases). The germline gives CDR1 MNHEY, CDR2 SMNVEV (reference sequence). The CDR3 totals 15 residues. The V end was cut by 5 bases, the J end by 6 bases, with 20 bases between. In DNA, the CDR3 is TGTGCCAGCAGTATTTCCGTTCAGGGGTTGGTCGAGCAGTACTTC. Amino acids: CASSISVQGLVEQYF.